This TCR beta chain was retrieved from a study of T cell clonality in common variable immunodeficiency. Broader study findings: CVID subjects had higher TCRbeta clonality than healthy controls, most marked in about a third. Links between repertoire features and CVID complications were heterogeneity-limited.

There are 15 residues in the CDR3. Trimming removed 2 bases from V and 1 base from J; junction bases left unmatched: 6. Germline V CDR1 and CDR2: GTSNPN, SVGIG (reference sequence). In its sample, this clone was seen many times. The target antigen is unknown. Read data end 3 residues before the CDR3 end; the end is taken from the germline J gene. The method was immunoSEQ multiplex PCR; TCRdb's version includes in-frame clones alone and lacks a portion of them. The sample contains approximately 58,000 clones, none of them singletons. The chain has TRBV30 and TRBJ1-1, with TRBD1 identical over 8 bases. The sample taken for sequencing was peripheral blood mononuclear cells. This clonotype originated in a person aged 18 to 69 in good health. The covered CDR3 bases are TGTGCCTGGAGTCCTCTCGGACAGGGGAACACTGAA. It codes for CAWSPLGQGNTE. The full CDR3 protein is CAWSPLGQGNTEAFF. Looking up the rest from reference TRBV30 and TRBJ1-1 gives the full variable domain: SQTIHQWPATLVQPVGSPLSLECTVEGTSNPNLYWYRQAAGRGLQLLFYSVGIGQISSEVPQNLSASRPQDRQFILSSKKLLLSDSGFYLCAWSPLGQGNTEAFFGQGTRLTVV.